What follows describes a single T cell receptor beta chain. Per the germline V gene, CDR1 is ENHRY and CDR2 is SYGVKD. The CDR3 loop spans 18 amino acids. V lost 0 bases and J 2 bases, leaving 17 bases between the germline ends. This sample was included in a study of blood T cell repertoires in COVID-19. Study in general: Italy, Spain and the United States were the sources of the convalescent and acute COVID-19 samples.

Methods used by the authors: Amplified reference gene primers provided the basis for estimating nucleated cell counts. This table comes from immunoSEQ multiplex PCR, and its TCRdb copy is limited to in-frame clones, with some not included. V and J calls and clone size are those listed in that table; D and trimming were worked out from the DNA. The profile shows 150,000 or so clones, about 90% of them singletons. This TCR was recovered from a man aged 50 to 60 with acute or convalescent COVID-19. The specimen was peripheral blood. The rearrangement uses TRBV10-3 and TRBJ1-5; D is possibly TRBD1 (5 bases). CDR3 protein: CAISESTKGQGGNQPQHF. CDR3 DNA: TGTGCCATCAGTGAGTCGACGAAAGGCCAGGGCGGCAATCAGCCCCAGCATTTT.